The 19 T cell receptor beta chains given below trace back to one sample, sequenced in a study of T cells and Merkel cell carcinoma outcomes (TCRdb year 2020). The receptor library was made with the immunoSEQ multiplex PCR assay. Not all clones reach the TCRdb copy of this immuneACCESS table, which keeps in-frame sequences only. Checked studies attribute under half of the gap to unresolved V genes and leave the rest unexplained. The sample includes under 2,500 clones, with approximately 93% observed a single time. The ten largest clones add up to about 1.4% of the sample. Sequencing input: tumor tissue from Merkel cell carcinoma. These receptors all stem from a human donor with Merkel cell carcinoma.

The chain has TRBV5-1 and TRBJ2-3; TRBD2 aligns across 11 bases. The CDR3 spans 19 residues. The ends lost 4 bases at V and 0 bases at J; junction bases unmatched: 13. Germline V lookup: CDR1 SGHRS, CDR2 YFSETQ. The CDR3 sequence is CASSSGGLAGGSSTDTQYF. The CDR3 DNA reads as TGCGCCAGCAGCAGTGGGGGGCTAGCGGGGGGCTCTAGCACAGATACGCAGTATTTT.

The chain couples TRBV19 to TRBJ2-3; D is uncertain. Germline V lookup: CDR1 LNHDA, CDR2 SQIVND (reference sequence). This CDR3 region has 13 residues. Deletions cut 3 bases from V and 2 bases from J, with 6 bases between. The CDR3 region has the DNA TGTGCCAGTAGTATCCCCCACACAGATACGCAGTATTTT. It specifies CASSIPHTDTQYF.

The chain uses TRBV18 and TRBJ2-1, with a weak D call TRBD1 (5 bases). V lost 6 bases and J lost 2, with 14 bases in between. This CDR3 has 15 residues. Germline CDR1 reads KGHSH; CDR2 reads LQKENI. DNA of the CDR3: TGTGCCAGCTCTCCCACAGGTTCCCCCTACAATGAGCAGTTCTTC. It specifies CASSPTGSPYNEQFF. Full variable domain (remainder filled in from reference TRBV18 and TRBJ2-1): NAGVMQNPRHLVRRRGQEARLRCSPMKGHSHVYWYRQLPEEGLKFMVYLQKENIIDESGMPKERFSAEFPKEGPSILRIQQVVRGDSAAYFCASSPTGSPYNEQFFGPGTRLTVL.

The chain has TRBV19 and TRBJ2-2; 8 nucleotides match TRBD1. The ends lost 7 bases at V and 7 bases at J; junction bases unmatched: 11. The germline V gene encodes CDR1 LNHDA and CDR2 SQIVND (reference sequence). The CDR3 length is 15 residues. The CDR3 loop reads CASTPRGLGGGELFF. DNA of the CDR3: TGTGCCAGTACTCCCAGGGGGCTTGGCGGCGGGGAGCTGTTTTTT.

The rearrangement links TRBV30 to TRBJ1-2; TRBD1 agrees at 9 bases. CDR3 length: 13 amino acids. V lost 3 bases and J lost 2; bases outside the gene matches: 1. The germline CDR1 and CDR2 sequences are GTSNPN and SVGIG (reference sequence). The CDR3 DNA reads TGTGCCTGGAGGGACAGGGGCAACTATGGCTACACCTTC. Translation gives CAWRDRGNYGYTF. Full variable domain (remainder filled in from reference TRBV30 and TRBJ1-2): SQTIHQWPATLVQPVGSPLSLECTVEGTSNPNLYWYRQAAGRGLQLLFYSVGIGQISSEVPQNLSASRPQDRQFILSSKKLLLSDSGFYLCAWRDRGNYGYTFGSGTRLTVV.

V gene TRBV6-6 combines with J gene TRBJ2-7, with 8 nucleotides matching TRBD1. After removal of 2 bases from V and 3 bases from J, the junction contained 6 bases not matched to a gene. The CDR3 is 15 residues long. Germline CDR1 and CDR2: MNHNY and SVGAGI (reference sequence). The CDR3 DNA reads as TGTGCCAGCAGTTACCGGGACAGGCCAGACTACGAGCAGTACTTC. It yields the protein CASSYRDRPDYEQYF.

This chain uses TRBV9 with TRBJ2-2; D is ambiguous. The length of the CDR3 is 12 residues. Between the trimmed V and J ends, which lost 2 bases and 4 bases, there was a span of 3 bases. Looked up from germline, CDR1 is SGDLS and CDR2 is YYNGEE. In nucleotides, the CDR3 is TGTGCCAGCAGCGTGAGCACCGGGGAGCTGTTTTTT. This encodes CASSVSTGELFF.

The chain combines TRBV19 with TRBJ1-2, with D unclear. CDR1 LNHDA and CDR2 SQIVND come from the germline V gene (reference sequence). V was pared by 6 bases and J by 3 bases, with 14 bases between. This CDR3 is built from 14 residues. CDR3 sequence (DNA): TGTGCCAGTAGATCGTGGGGTGTAGACTATGGCTACACCTTC. Translating it yields CASRSWGVDYGYTF.

This sequence joins TRBV19 and TRBJ1-2; 7 bases align to TRBD1. Per germline, CDR1 LNHDA and CDR2 SQIVND (reference sequence). With 3 bases clipped from V and 5 bases from J, the junction kept 6 bases outside the gene matches. The CDR3 is 14 amino acids. CDR3 region: CASSILAGGYGYTF. In DNA, the CDR3 is TGTGCCAGTAGTATCCTTGCAGGGGGATATGGCTACACCTTC.

The V and J genes are TRBV7-3 and TRBJ2-1, with TRBD1 identical over 9 bases. The CDR3 covers 14 residues. Looked up from germline, CDR1 is SGHTA and CDR2 is FQGTGA. J was trimmed by 8 bases and V by 7 bases; bases with no gene match: 9. The CDR3 sequence is CASKPGQGKDEQFF. The CDR3 bases are TGTGCCAGCAAACCGGGACAGGGAAAGGATGAGCAGTTCTTC.

V is TRBV7-9 and J is TRBJ2-7, with D maybe TRBD1 (6 bases). The CDR3 runs 12 residues. Trimming left V 8 bases short and J 2 bases short, with 10 bases between. CDR1 is SEHNR, CDR2 FQNEAQ, per germline (reference sequence). The CDR3 sequence is CASGDMAYEQYF. The CDR3 DNA reads TGTGCCAGCGGGGACATGGCCTACGAGCAGTACTTC.

This chain joins TRBV20-1 and TRBJ2-7; D not resolved. The CDR3 totals 11 residues. The V and J ends lost 5 bases and 2 bases respectively, with 7 bases between them. Germline CDR1 DFQATT, CDR2 SNEGSKA (reference sequence). CDR3 sequence reads: CSAPGPYEQYF. CDR3 DNA: TGCAGTGCTCCCGGGCCCTACGAGCAGTACTTC.

On this clone: The junction differs from germline at one of its ends, possibly a read error. The CDR3 loop is CASLPTPYEQYF. DNA for the CDR3: TGTGCCAGCTTACCAACCCCCTACGAGCAGTACTTC. V and J are TRBV18 and TRBJ2-7; the D is unclear. Germline CDR1 KGHSH, CDR2 LQKENI. The CDR3 has 12 residues.

This rearrangement joins TRBV4-1 to TRBJ1-3; D remains unclear. Germline values: CDR1 MGHRA, CDR2 YSYEKL. The CDR3 has 16 amino acids. Deletions cut 4 bases from V and 0 bases from J, with 13 bases between. The CDR3 is CASSRELQSSGNTIYF. CDR3 bases: TGCGCCAGCAGCCGGGAACTACAGAGCTCTGGAAACACCATATATTTT.

Note on this clone: Compared with germline, one end of the junction differs, possibly owing to a read error. The sample carries other DNA sequences with the same CDR3. The chain has TRBV15 and TRBJ1-4; TRBD1 is a possible D gene (6 bases). The germline CDR1 and CDR2 sequences are LNHNV and YYDKDF (reference sequence). This CDR3 has 19 amino acids. The CDR3 loop reads CATSRPNKGGFATNEKLFF. The CDR3 nucleotides are TGTGCCACCAGCAGACCGAACAAGGGGGGCTTTGCAACTAATGAAAAACTATTTTTT.

V gene TRBV29-1 combines with J gene TRBJ1-3; D is undetermined. The V and J ends lost 4 bases and 2 bases respectively, with 12 bases between them. This CDR3 has 14 residues. Germline CDR1 is SQVTM and CDR2 is ANQGSEA. This chain's CDR3 is CSVAGEAAGNTIYF. The CDR3 nucleotides read TGCAGCGTTGCGGGAGAGGCAGCTGGAAACACCATATATTTT.

This rearrangement joins TRBV28 to TRBJ2-5; 7 bases are shared with TRBD2. The CDR3 extends over 13 amino acids. The germline gives CDR1 MDHEN, CDR2 SYDVKM. J lost 5 bases, V lost 10 bases, and 10 bases had no gene match. The DNA for the CDR3 is TGTGCCACCTTGCCGGGAGGCGGGGAGACCCAGTACTTC. Protein: CATLPGGGETQYF.

The chain uses TRBV19 and TRBJ2-2; D unresolved. The CDR3 length is 14 residues. Germline V CDR1 and CDR2: LNHDA, SQIVND (reference sequence). The V gene lost 1 base and the J gene lost 1 base, with 4 bases spanning the gap. CDR3 protein: CASSIGGNTGELFF. The CDR3 bases are TGTGCCAGTAGTATAGGAGGGAACACCGGGGAGCTGTTTTTT.

The chain links TRBV2 to TRBJ2-7, with D unresolved. Germline loops: CDR1 SNHLY, CDR2 FYNNEI. Between the trimmed V and J ends, which lost 2 bases and 3 bases, there was a span of 8 bases. The CDR3 loop spans 13 amino acids. CDR3 region: CASSERGFYEQYF. Written as DNA, the CDR3 is TGTGCCAGCAGTGAACGCGGATTCTACGAGCAGTACTTC.